This TCR beta chain was retrieved from a study of blood T cell repertoires in COVID-19. Repertoires were generated with immunoSEQ multiplex PCR, while TCRdb's copy carries only in-frame clones and drops some. The table includes under 350,000 clones, around nine tenths detected once. V was pared by 4 bases and J by 0 bases, with 10 bases between. Germline V gives CDR1 MGHDK, CDR2 SYGVNS. The CDR3 is 16 amino acids. Those who participated ranged in age from roughly 18 to 89 years and resided in 20 to 25 US areas. The sequence was collected from a man between 60 and 75 years old who had recovered from COVID-19. Material for sequencing was PBMCs or T cells enriched from blood (not recorded which). This chain links TRBV25-1 with TRBJ1-6; D is unresolved. CDR3 in amino acids: CASSGFLGSYNSPLHF. CDR3 nucleotides: TGTGCCAGCAGTGGTTTCCTCGGCTCCTATAATTCACCCCTCCACTTT.